A single sample gave rise to the 20 T cell receptor beta chains below, sequenced in a study of blood T cell repertoires in COVID-19. Profiled with immunoSEQ multiplex PCR; TCRdb holds only in-frame clones, not every one. Of about 100,000 clones listed, roughly two thirds are singletons. Material: peripheral blood. Every receptor here comes from a man older than 75 with acute or convalescent COVID-19.

The V gene is TRBV5-4, the J gene TRBJ2-5; no clear D. The CDR3 is 12 residues long. V dropped 0 bases and J dropped 5 bases, with 5 bases sitting between them. Germline CDR1 reads SGHNT; CDR2 reads YYREEE (reference sequence). The CDR3 DNA reads TGTGCCAGCAGCTTGGGGCTGGAGACCCAGTACTTC. It codes for CASSLGLETQYF.

This chain links TRBV7-2 with TRBJ2-3, with 13 bases lining up with TRBD2. CDR3 size: 16 residues. With V trimmed by 5 bases and J by 4 bases, 6 bases remained unmatched. In germline, CDR1 is SGHTA, CDR2 FQGNSA. The CDR3 spells CASSAQLAGGSDTQYF. CDR3 bases: TGTGCCAGCAGCGCTCAACTAGCGGGAGGGTCAGATACGCAGTATTTT.

This rearrangement joins TRBV5-6 to TRBJ2-5; D is uncertain. V gave up 4 bases and J gave up 5 bases, with 9 bases separating them. The CDR3 covers 12 residues. The V gene's germline CDR1 is SGHDT and CDR2 YYEEEE. CDR3 nucleotides: TGTGCCAGCAGCCCGGGTAGGGAGACCCAGTACTTC. Its protein is CASSPGRETQYF.

CDR3 DNA: TGTGCCAGCAGTTCCGGGGGGAGCCCCTATTACAATGAGCAGTTCTTC. Encoded protein: CASSSGGSPYYNEQFF. The rearrangement links TRBV28 to TRBJ2-1, with 7 bases that match TRBD2. After removal of 4 bases from V and 4 bases from J, the junction contained 10 bases not matched to a gene. The germline V gene has CDR1 MDHEN and CDR2 SYDVKM. This CDR3 comprises 16 residues.

This rearrangement joins TRBV6-5 to TRBJ1-2, with 8 bases fitting TRBD1. In germline, CDR1 is MNHEY, CDR2 SVGAGI. The CDR3 loop spans 15 amino acids. J lost 5 bases, V lost 2 bases, and 7 bases had no gene match. This CDR3 reads CASSYRIDRGYGYTF. The CDR3 nucleotides are TGTGCCAGCAGTTACCGCATCGACAGGGGATATGGCTACACCTTC.

In nucleotides, the CDR3 is TGCGCCAGCAGCCAAGATCGGGCCTACGAGCAGTACTTC. Translation: CASSQDRAYEQYF. The chain carries TRBV4-3 and TRBJ2-7; D gene ambiguous. Germline V gene data show CDR1 as LGHNA and CDR2 as YSLEER. The CDR3 is 13 residues long. Trimming removed 0 bases from V and 2 bases from J, with 5 bases in between.

This clone appeared a single time. CDR3: CASSTGTGFGELFF. The CDR3 nucleotides are TGTGCCAGCAGCACCGGGACAGGGTTCGGGGAGCTGTTTTTT. The chain uses TRBV11-3 and TRBJ2-2, with 9 nucleotides matching TRBD1. J was trimmed by 7 bases and V by 5 bases; bases with no gene match: 5. CDR1 and CDR2 from the germline V gene are SGHNT and YENEEA. This CDR3 is 14 amino acids long.

This chain joins TRBV28 and TRBJ2-7, with D perhaps TRBD2 (5 bases). Germline assignment: CDR1 MDHEN and CDR2 SYDVKM. The CDR3 runs to 18 residues. Trimming removed 6 bases at V and 7 bases at J, with 31 bases between. CDR3 sequence: CASSDYPTQVRAVGEQYF. The CDR3 region has the DNA TGTGCCAGCAGCGACTACCCCACCCAGGTACGGGCAGTAGGGGAGCAGTACTTC.

The V gene is TRBV5-6, the J gene TRBJ2-5; TRBD2 might be the D (5 bases). The germline V gene encodes CDR1 SGHDT and CDR2 YYEEEE. The CDR3 spans 15 residues. Trimming cost V 0 bases and J 5 bases, with 14 bases left between them. The CDR3 region has the DNA TGTGCCAGCAGCTTGGCTCGGACTCCAAGGGAGACCCAGTACTTC. Protein sequence: CASSLARTPRETQYF.

This clone has a single count. J is TRBJ1-4 and V is TRBV28; 8 bases line up with TRBD1. The V segment lost 4 bases and the J segment 7 bases; nucleotides outside the gene matches: 5. Germline-derived CDR1 and CDR2 are MDHEN and SYDVKM. The length of the CDR3 is 14 residues. The CDR3 DNA reads as TGTGCCAGCAGTTCGGACAGGGAGATTGAAAAACTGTTTTTT. Its protein product is CASSSDREIEKLFF.

This clone was detected a few times. This chain joins TRBV6-6 and TRBJ2-7, with D perhaps TRBD1 (6 bases). The germline CDR1 and CDR2 sequences are MNHNY and SVGAGI (reference sequence). There are 14 residues in the CDR3. Trimming removed 2 bases at V and 2 bases at J, with 10 bases between. CDR3: CASSYRRDTYEQYF. The CDR3 coding sequence is TGTGCCAGCAGTTACAGAAGGGACACCTACGAGCAGTACTTC.

Only a few counts were recorded for this clone. The chain recombines TRBV4-3 with TRBJ1-4; 7 nucleotides agree with TRBD1. The length of the CDR3 is 15 residues. CDR1 LGHNA and CDR2 YSLEER come from the germline V gene. After removal of 0 bases from V and 10 bases from J, the junction contained 8 bases not matched to a gene. Here the CDR3 reads CASSQEGSGGGKLFF. DNA of the CDR3: TGCGCCAGCAGCCAAGAGGGGTCAGGGGGAGGAAAACTGTTTTTT.

The chain couples TRBV15 to TRBJ2-1, with TRBD1 as a possible D gene (5 bases). V lost 6 bases, J lost 1 base, and 13 bases lay in between. CDR1 is LNHNV, CDR2 YYDKDF, per germline (reference sequence). The CDR3 extends over 15 amino acids. The CDR3, as DNA: TGTGCCACCAGTTTCCCGGACATTTCCTACAATGAGCAGTTCTTC. Translating it yields CATSFPDISYNEQFF.

The chain combines TRBV6-5 with TRBJ2-3; possibly TRBD2 for D (6 bases). CDR1 is MNHEY, CDR2 SVGAGI, per germline. The CDR3 consists of 15 residues. V lost 1 base and J 5 bases, leaving 13 bases between the germline ends. In DNA form, the CDR3 reads TGTGCCAGCAGTTACTTCTTGGGGGGAGAAGATACGCAGTATTTT. This gives the protein CASSYFLGGEDTQYF.

Only one count was recorded for this clone. The CDR3 DNA follows: TGTGCCAGCAGCGTAGCTGGGACAGGCGGGGAGCTGTTTTTT. Translation: CASSVAGTGGELFF. This chain links TRBV9 with TRBJ2-2, with 8 bases matching TRBD1. The CDR3 runs 14 residues. Trimming cost V 0 bases and J 7 bases; bases outside gene matches: 2. CDR1 is SGDLS, CDR2 YYNGEE, per germline.

The chain recombines TRBV11-2 with TRBJ1-1; TRBD1 matches at 7 bases. CDR3 length: 13 residues. J was trimmed by 14 bases and V by 0 bases; bases with no gene match: 9. Germline assignment: CDR1 SGHAT and CDR2 FQNNGV. DNA for the CDR3: TGTGCCAGCAGCTTAGACAGAGGGACAGTCTCGTTCTTT. It codes for CASSLDRGTVSFF.

This clone is a singleton in its sample. J is TRBJ2-2 and V is TRBV18; TRBD2 aligns across 14 bases. The CDR3 loop spans 18 amino acids. V shed 3 bases and J 0 bases; nucleotides not matched to a gene: 3. In germline, CDR1 is KGHSH, CDR2 LQKENI. CDR3 residues: CASSPPGLAGANTGELFF. The CDR3 bases are TGTGCCAGCTCACCGCCGGGACTAGCGGGAGCGAACACCGGGGAGCTGTTTTTT.

This clone appeared many times. The DNA of the CDR3 is TGTGCCAGCAGCTTAGGGCAGGGGGTAAATCAGCCCCAGCATTTT. Translation gives CASSLGQGVNQPQHF. The rearrangement uses TRBV7-2 and TRBJ1-5; TRBD1 aligns across 7 bases. J lost 4 bases, V lost 1 base, and 4 bases had no gene match. Germline values: CDR1 SGHTA, CDR2 FQGNSA. This CDR3 has 15 amino acids.

This sequence joins TRBV7-3 and TRBJ2-2; possibly TRBD1 for D (7 bases). Germline V lookup: CDR1 SGHTA, CDR2 FQGTGA. This CDR3 is built from 15 residues. The V gene lost 4 bases and the J gene lost 5 bases, with 14 bases spanning the gap. CDR3 sequence: CASSSGGTVTGELFF. The CDR3 DNA reads TGTGCCAGCAGCTCAGGGGGGACCGTAACCGGGGAGCTGTTTTTT.

The chain couples TRBV7-8 to TRBJ2-2, with TRBD2 matching 7 bases. The CDR3 covers 14 residues. Germline CDR1 reads SGHVS; CDR2 reads FQNEAQ. Germline trimming cut 0 bases from V and 6 bases from J; bases unmatched to any gene: 1. For the CDR3, the DNA is TGTGCCAGCAGCTTAGCGGGAGGGCCCGGGGAGCTGTTTTTT. This codes for CASSLAGGPGELFF.